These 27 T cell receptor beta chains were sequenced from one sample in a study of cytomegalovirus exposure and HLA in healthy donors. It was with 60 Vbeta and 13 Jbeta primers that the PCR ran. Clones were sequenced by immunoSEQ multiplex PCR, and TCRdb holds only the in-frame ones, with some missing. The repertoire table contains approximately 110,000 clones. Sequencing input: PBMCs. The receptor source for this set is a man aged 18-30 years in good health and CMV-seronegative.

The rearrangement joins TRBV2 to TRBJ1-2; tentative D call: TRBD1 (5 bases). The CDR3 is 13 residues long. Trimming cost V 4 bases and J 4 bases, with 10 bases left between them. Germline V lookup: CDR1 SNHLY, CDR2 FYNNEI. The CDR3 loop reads CASSVNRIYGYTF. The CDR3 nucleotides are TGTGCCAGCAGTGTTAACAGGATCTATGGCTACACCTTC. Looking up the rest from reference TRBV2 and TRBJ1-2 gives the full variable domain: EPEVTQTPSHQVTQMGQEVILRCVPISNHLYFYWYRQILGQKVEFLVSFYNNEISEKSEIFDDQFSVERPDGSNFTLKIRSTKLEDSAMYFCASSVNRIYGYTFGSGTRLTVV.

The CDR3: CASSLRRQGGTGELFF. The CDR3 region has the DNA TGCGCCAGCAGCTTGAGGCGACAGGGGGGCACCGGGGAGCTGTTTTTT. The chain couples TRBV5-1 to TRBJ2-2, with TRBD1 matching over 9 bases. The CDR3 consists of 16 residues. Germline V gene lookup returns CDR1 SGHRS and CDR2 YFSETQ. J was trimmed by 4 bases and V by 1 base; bases with no gene match: 5.

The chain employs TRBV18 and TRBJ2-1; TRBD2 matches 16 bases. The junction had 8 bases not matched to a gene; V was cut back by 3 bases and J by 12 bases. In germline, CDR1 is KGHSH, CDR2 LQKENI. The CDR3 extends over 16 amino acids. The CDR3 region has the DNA TGTGCCAGCTCACCGGACACGGGACTAGCGGGGGGGCGGCAGTTCTTC. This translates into CASSPDTGLAGGRQFF. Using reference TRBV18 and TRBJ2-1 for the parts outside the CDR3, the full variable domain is NAGVMQNPRHLVRRRGQEARLRCSPMKGHSHVYWYRQLPEEGLKFMVYLQKENIIDESGMPKERFSAEFPKEGPSILRIQQVVRGDSAAYFCASSPDTGLAGGRQFFGPGTRLTVL.

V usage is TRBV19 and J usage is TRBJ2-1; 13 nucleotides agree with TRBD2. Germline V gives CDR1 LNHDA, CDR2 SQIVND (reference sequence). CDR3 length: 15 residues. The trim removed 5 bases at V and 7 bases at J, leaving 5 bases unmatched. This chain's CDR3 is CASSQGTSGVNEQFF. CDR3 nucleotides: TGTGCCAGTAGTCAGGGGACTAGCGGGGTTAATGAGCAGTTCTTC.

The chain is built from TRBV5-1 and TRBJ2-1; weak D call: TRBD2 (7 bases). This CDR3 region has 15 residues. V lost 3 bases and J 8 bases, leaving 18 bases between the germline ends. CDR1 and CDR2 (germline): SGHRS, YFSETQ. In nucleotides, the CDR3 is TGCGCCAGCAGCTCGCGAGTAAGGGGGGGAGATGAGCAGTTCTTC. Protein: CASSSRVRGGDEQFF.

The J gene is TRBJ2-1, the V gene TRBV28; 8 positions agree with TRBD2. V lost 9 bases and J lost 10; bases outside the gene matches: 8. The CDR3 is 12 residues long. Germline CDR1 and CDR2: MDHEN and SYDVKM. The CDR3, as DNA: TGTGCCAGACTAGCGGAGGCAGGAGAGCAGTTCTTC. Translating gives CARLAEAGEQFF.

The CDR3 DNA reads TGCGCCAGCAGTCAGGGGGGTTACGAGCAGTACTTC. It codes for CASSQGGYEQYF. The chain uses TRBV10-2 and TRBJ2-7; D is perhaps TRBD1 (7 bases). From germline, CDR1 is WSHSY and CDR2 SAAADI. The V end lost 5 bases, the J end lost 4 bases, and 9 bases lay between the germline ends. The length of the CDR3 is 12 residues.

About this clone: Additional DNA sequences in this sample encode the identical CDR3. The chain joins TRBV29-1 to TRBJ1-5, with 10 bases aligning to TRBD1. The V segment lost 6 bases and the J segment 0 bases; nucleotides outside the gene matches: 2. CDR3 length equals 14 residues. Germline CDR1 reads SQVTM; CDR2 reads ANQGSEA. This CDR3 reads CSVGDRGSNQPQHF. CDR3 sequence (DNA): TGCAGCGTCGGGGACAGGGGTAGCAATCAGCCCCAGCATTTT.

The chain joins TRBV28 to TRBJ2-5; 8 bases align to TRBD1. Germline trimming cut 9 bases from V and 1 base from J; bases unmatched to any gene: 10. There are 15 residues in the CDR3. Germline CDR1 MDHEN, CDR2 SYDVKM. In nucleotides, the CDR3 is TGTGCCAGTACTTTCGGGACAGGCATCCAAGAGACCCAGTACTTC. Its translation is CASTFGTGIQETQYF. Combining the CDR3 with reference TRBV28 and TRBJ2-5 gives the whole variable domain DVKVTQSSRYLVKRTGEKVFLECVQDMDHENMFWYRQDPGLGLRLIYFSYDVKMKEKGDIPEGYSVSREKKERFSLILESASTNQTSMYLCASTFGTGIQETQYFGPGTRLLVL.

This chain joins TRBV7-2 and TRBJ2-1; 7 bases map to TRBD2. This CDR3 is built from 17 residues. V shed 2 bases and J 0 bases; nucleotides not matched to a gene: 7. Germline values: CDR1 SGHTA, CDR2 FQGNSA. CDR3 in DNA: TGTGCCAGCAGCTTATGGCCAGCGGGGAGCTCCTACAATGAGCAGTTCTTC. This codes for CASSLWPAGSSYNEQFF.

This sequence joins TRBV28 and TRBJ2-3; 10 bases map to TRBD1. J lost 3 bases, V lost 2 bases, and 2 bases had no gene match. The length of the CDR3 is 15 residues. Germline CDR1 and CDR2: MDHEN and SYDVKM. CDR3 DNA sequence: TGTGCCAGCAGTTTAAAGGGACAGGGGACAGATACGCAGTATTTT. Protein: CASSLKGQGTDTQYF.

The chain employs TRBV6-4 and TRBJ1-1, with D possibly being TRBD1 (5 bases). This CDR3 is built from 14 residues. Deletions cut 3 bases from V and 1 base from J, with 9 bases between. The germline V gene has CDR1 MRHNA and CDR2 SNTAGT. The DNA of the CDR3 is TGTGCCAGCAGTGAAAGGCAGGGGAACACTGAAGCTTTCTTT. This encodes CASSERQGNTEAFF.

The CDR3 DNA sequence: TGCGCCAGCAGTGAGCTGCGTTATGCGGAGACCCAGTACTTC. Translating gives CASSELRYAETQYF. The chain uses TRBV10-1 and TRBJ2-5; D is unresolved. The V and J ends lost 2 bases and 5 bases respectively, with 12 bases between them. Per germline, CDR1 WNHNN and CDR2 SYGVQD (reference sequence). There are 14 residues in the CDR3.

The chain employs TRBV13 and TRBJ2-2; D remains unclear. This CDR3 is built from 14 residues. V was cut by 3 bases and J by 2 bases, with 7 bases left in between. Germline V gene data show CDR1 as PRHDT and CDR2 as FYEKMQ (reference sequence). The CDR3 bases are TGTGCCAGCAGCTTTGGGCGAAACACCGGGGAGCTGTTTTTT. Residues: CASSFGRNTGELFF. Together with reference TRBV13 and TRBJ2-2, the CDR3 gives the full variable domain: AAGVIQSPRHLIKEKRETATLKCYPIPRHDTVYWYQQGPGQDPQFLISFYEKMQSDKGSIPDRFSAQQFSDYHSELNMSSLELGDSALYFCASSFGRNTGELFFGEGSRLTVL.

CDR3 sequence: CASSLDLGEQLFF. The CDR3 region has the DNA TGTGCCAGCAGCTTAGATCTAGGCGAGCAGCTGTTTTTT. This sequence joins TRBV11-3 and TRBJ2-2; D gene ambiguous. The CDR3 is 13 residues long. Germline CDR1 is SGHNT and CDR2 is YENEEA. V lost 0 bases and J 12 bases, leaving 11 bases between the germline ends.

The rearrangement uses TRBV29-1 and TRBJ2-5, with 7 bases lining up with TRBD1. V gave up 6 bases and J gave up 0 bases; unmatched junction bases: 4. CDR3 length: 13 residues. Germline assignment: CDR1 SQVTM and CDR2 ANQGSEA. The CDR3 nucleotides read TGCAGCGTCCTCAGGGGGAACCAAGAGACCCAGTACTTC. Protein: CSVLRGNQETQYF.

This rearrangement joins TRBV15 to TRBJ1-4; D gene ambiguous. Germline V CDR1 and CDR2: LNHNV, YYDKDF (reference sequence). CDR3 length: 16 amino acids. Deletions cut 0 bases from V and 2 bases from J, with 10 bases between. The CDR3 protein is CATSRDRGSTNEKLFF. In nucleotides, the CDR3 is TGTGCCACCAGCAGAGATCGAGGATCGACTAATGAAAAACTGTTTTTT. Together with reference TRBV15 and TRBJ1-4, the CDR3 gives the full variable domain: DAMVIQNPRYQVTQFGKPVTLSCSQTLNHNVMYWYQQKSSQAPKLLFHYYDKDFNNEADTPDNFQSRRPNTSFCFLDIRSPGLGDTAMYLCATSRDRGSTNEKLFFGSGTQLSVL.

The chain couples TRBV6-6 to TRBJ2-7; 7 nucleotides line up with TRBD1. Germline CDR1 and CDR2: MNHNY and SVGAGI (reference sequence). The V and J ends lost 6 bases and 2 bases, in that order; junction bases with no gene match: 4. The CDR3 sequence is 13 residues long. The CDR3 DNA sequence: TGTGCCAGCAGAATGGGGACAGCCTACGAGCAGTACTTC. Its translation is CASRMGTAYEQYF.

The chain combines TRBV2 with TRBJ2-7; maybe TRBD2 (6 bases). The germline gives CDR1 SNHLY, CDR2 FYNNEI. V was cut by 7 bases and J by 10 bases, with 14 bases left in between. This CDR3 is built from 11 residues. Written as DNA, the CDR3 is TGTGCCAGCAAGGCGACCGGGACTCAGTACTTC. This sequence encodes CASKATGTQYF.

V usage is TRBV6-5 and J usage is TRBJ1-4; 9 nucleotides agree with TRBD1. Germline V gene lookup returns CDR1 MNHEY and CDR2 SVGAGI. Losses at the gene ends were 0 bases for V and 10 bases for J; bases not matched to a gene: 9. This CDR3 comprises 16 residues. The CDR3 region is CASSYSRTGEGRKLFF. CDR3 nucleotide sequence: TGTGCCAGCAGTTACTCCCGGACAGGGGAAGGAAGAAAACTGTTTTTT.

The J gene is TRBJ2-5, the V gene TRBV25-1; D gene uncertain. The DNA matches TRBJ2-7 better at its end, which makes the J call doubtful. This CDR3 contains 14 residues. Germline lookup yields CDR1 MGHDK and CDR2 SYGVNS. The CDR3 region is CASSEGGFSYEQYF. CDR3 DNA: TGTGCCAGCAGTGAAGGCGGATTCTCCTACGAGCAGTACTTC.

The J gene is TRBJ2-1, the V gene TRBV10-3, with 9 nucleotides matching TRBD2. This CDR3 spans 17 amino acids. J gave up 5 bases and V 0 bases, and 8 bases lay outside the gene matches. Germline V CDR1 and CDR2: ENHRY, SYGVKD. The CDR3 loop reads CAISESAASGDHNEQFF. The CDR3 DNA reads TGTGCCATCAGTGAGTCCGCGGCTAGCGGGGACCACAATGAGCAGTTCTTC.

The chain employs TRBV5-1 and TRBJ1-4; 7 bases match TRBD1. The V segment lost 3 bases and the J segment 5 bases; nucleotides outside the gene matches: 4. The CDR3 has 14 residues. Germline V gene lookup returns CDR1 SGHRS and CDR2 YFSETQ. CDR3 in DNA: TGCGCCAGCAGCTCGGGACAGCAAAATGAAAAACTGTTTTTT. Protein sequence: CASSSGQQNEKLFF.

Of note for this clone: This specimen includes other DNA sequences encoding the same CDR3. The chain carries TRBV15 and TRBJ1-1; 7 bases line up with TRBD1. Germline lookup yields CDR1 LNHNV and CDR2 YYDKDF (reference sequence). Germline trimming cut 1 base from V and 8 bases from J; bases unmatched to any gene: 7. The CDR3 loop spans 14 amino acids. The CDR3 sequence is CATSRVGQSPEAFF. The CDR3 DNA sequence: TGTGCCACCAGCAGAGTGGGACAGAGTCCCGAAGCTTTCTTT.

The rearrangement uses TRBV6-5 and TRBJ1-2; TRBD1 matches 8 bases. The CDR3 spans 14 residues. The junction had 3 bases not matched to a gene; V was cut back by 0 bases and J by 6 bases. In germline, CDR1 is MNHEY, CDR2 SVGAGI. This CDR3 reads CASSYSDRVDGYTF. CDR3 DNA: TGTGCCAGCAGTTACTCGGACAGGGTAGATGGCTACACCTTC.

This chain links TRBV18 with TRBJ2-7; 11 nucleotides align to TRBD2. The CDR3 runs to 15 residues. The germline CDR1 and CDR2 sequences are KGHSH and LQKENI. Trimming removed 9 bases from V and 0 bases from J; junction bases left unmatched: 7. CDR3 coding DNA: TGTGCCAGTTCCCTCACTAGCGGGAGCTCCTACGAGCAGTACTTC. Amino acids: CASSLTSGSSYEQYF.

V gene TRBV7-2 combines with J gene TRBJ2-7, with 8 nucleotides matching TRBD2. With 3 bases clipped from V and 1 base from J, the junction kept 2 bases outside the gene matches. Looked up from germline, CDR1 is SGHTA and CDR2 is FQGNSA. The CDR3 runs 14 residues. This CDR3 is CASSFSGGSYEQYF. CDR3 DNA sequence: TGTGCCAGCAGCTTCAGCGGGGGATCCTACGAGCAGTACTTC.